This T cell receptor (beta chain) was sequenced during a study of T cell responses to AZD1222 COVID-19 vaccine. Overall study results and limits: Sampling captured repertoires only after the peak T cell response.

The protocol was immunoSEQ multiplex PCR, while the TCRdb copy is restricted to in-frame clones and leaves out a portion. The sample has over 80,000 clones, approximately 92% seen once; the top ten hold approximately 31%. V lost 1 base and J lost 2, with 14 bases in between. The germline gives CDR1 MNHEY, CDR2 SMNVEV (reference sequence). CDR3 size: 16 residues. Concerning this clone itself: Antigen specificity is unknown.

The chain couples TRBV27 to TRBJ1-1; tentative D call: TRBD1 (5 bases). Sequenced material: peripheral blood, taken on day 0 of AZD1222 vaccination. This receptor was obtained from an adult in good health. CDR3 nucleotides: TGTGCCAGCAGTTTATATTTGCCAGGGACCAACACTGAAGCTTTCTTT. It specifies CASSLYLPGTNTEAFF.